The clone carrying this T cell receptor beta chain has just a few counts. The target antigen is unknown. The data are from a study of blood T cells in healthy people across ages. Study results and limitations: Underestimates were what the diversity estimates from one million T cells were considered to be.

Trimming removed 7 bases at V and 1 base at J, with 19 bases between. CDR3 size: 16 residues. Sample-barcoded 5' priming and a J-beta primer mix drove a second PCR of roughly 7 to 11 cycles. One entry per CDR3 protein, called by TCRdb with MiXCR from the 5' RACE reads. The data show approximately 1,000,000 distinct CDR3 sequences, around two fifths seen once. This TCR came from a man in his late teens or twenties in good health. This sequence joins TRBV12-3 or TRBV12-4 and TRBJ1-1; D may be TRBD1 (6 bases). Sequencing was performed on blood. CDR3 nucleotide sequence: TGTGCCAGCACCCTGGGGGGCGCAGGACCGAACACTGAAGCTTTCTTT. This encodes CASTLGGAGPNTEAFF.